A single sample is the source of the 26 T cell receptor beta chains below, sequenced in a study of blood T cell repertoires in COVID-19. Clones were read by immunoSEQ multiplex PCR, and TCRdb kept only the in-frame ones, dropping some. The sample yields about 170,000 clones, 70% to 90% seen once. Sequencing was carried out using peripheral blood. Receptors were obtained from an elderly woman with COVID-19, enrolled during active disease.

The chain has TRBV5-3 and TRBJ2-7; D call uncertain. TRBV5-3 is an open reading frame, and its role is uncertain. The CDR3 contains 14 residues. The germline V and J ends were trimmed by 4 bases and 3 bases, with 14 bases remaining between them. The CDR3 nucleotides read TGTGCCAGAAGCACCCAAAACCACTTCTACGAGCAGTACTTC. This sequence encodes CARSTQNHFYEQYF.

V and J are TRBV9 and TRBJ2-2, with 11 bases matching TRBD2. Germline V gene data show CDR1 as SGDLS and CDR2 as YYNGEE. This CDR3 contains 16 residues. Trimming at V came to 0 bases and at J to 5 bases, leaving 3 bases not matched to a gene. DNA for the CDR3: TGTGCCAGCAGCGTAGGACTAGCGGGACTTACCGGGGAGCTGTTTTTT. Translated, it gives CASSVGLAGLTGELFF.

The chain employs TRBV5-1 and TRBJ2-2; D not certain. Trimming stripped 2 bases from V and 0 bases from J, with 5 bases between. Germline V gene sequence: CDR1 SGHRS, CDR2 YFSETQ. CDR3 size: 14 residues. In DNA form, the CDR3 reads TGCGCCAGCAGCTTAACAGCGAACACCGGGGAGCTGTTTTTT. Its protein product is CASSLTANTGELFF.

The V and J genes are TRBV19 and TRBJ2-3, with D maybe TRBD2 (5 bases). The V gene lost 0 bases and the J gene lost 2 bases, with 21 bases spanning the gap. This CDR3 is built from 19 residues. Germline CDR1 LNHDA, CDR2 SQIVND (reference sequence). The CDR3 loop reads CASSIDRSGAGRNTDTQYF. Here the CDR3 DNA reads TGTGCCAGTAGTATAGACCGTTCGGGCGCGGGTCGTAACACAGATACGCAGTATTTT. Filled out from reference TRBV19 and TRBJ2-3, the complete variable domain reads DGGITQSPKYLFRKEGQNVTLSCEQNLNHDAMYWYRQDPGQGLRLIYYSQIVNDFQKGDIAEGYSVSREKKESFPLTVTSAQKNPTAFYLCASSIDRSGAGRNTDTQYFGPGTRLTVL.

The chain uses TRBV19 and TRBJ2-1, with TRBD2 identical over 7 bases. Losses at the gene ends were 3 bases for V and 8 bases for J; bases not matched to a gene: 7. Germline V gives CDR1 LNHDA, CDR2 SQIVND (reference sequence). The CDR3 spans 14 residues. CDR3 DNA sequence: TGTGCCAGTAGTATCATGACTAGCCGCGATGAGCAGTTCTTC. It translates to CASSIMTSRDEQFF.

In its sample, this clone was seen once. The chain combines TRBV2 with TRBJ1-4; D gene uncertain. In germline, CDR1 is SNHLY, CDR2 FYNNEI. The CDR3 is 14 residues long. With 4 bases removed from V and 1 base from J, the gap between germline ends came to 7 bases. In DNA form, the CDR3 reads TGTGCCAGCAGTGCCCTCGGAACTAATGAAAAACTGTTTTTT. Protein: CASSALGTNEKLFF.

The CDR3, as DNA: TGTGCCAGCAGCCAGGGACAGGGGGCGCCTTCCGAGCAGTACTTC. Protein sequence: CASSQGQGAPSEQYF. This sequence joins TRBV7-2 and TRBJ2-7; 12 nucleotides align to TRBD1. CDR1 SGHTA and CDR2 FQGNSA come from the germline V gene. The V gene end was trimmed by 5 bases and the J gene end by 6 bases; junction bases not matched to a gene: 8. The CDR3 loop spans 15 amino acids.

The J gene is TRBJ1-4, the V gene TRBV11-2, with D unclear. Trimming stripped 1 base from V and 2 bases from J, with 5 bases between. Germline V lookup: CDR1 SGHAT, CDR2 FQNNGV. The CDR3 length is 14 residues. The CDR3 nucleotides are TGTGCCAGCAGCTTAGGGGCCACTAATGAAAAACTGTTTTTT. Its protein is CASSLGATNEKLFF.

For the CDR3, the DNA is TGTGCCAGTAGGGTGGAGAGGGTGACCGGGGAGCTGTTTTTT. This translates into CASRVERVTGELFF. The chain uses TRBV19 and TRBJ2-2; a possible D gene is TRBD2 (5 bases). Per the germline V gene, CDR1 is LNHDA and CDR2 is SQIVND (reference sequence). The ends were cut back, 6 bases at V and 5 bases at J, with 13 bases in the middle. The CDR3 totals 14 residues.

The count of this clone is one. V gene TRBV2 combines with J gene TRBJ2-4, with D perhaps TRBD2 (5 bases). CDR3 size: 17 residues. V was pared by 0 bases and J by 1 base, with 13 bases between. Per germline, CDR1 SNHLY and CDR2 FYNNEI. CDR3 in DNA: TGTGCCAGCAGTGAAGCGCTTCTGGGCGGGGCCAAAAACATTCAGTACTTC. Protein: CASSEALLGGAKNIQYF. Full variable domain (rest looked up from reference TRBV2 and TRBJ2-4): EPEVTQTPSHQVTQMGQEVILRCVPISNHLYFYWYRQILGQKVEFLVSFYNNEISEKSEIFDDQFSVERPDGSNFTLKIRSTKLEDSAMYFCASSEALLGGAKNIQYFGAGTRLSVL.

The rearrangement uses TRBV9 and TRBJ1-1, with D perhaps matching TRBD1 (6 bases). V was clipped by 0 bases and J by 0 bases, with 12 bases between them. Germline CDR1 and CDR2: SGDLS and YYNGEE. The CDR3 consists of 16 residues. CDR3 coding DNA: TGTGCCAGCAGCGTAGTGGGGACACTTATGAACACTGAAGCTTTCTTT. This codes for CASSVVGTLMNTEAFF.

The chain is built from TRBV11-2 and TRBJ1-5; a weak D match, TRBD1 (5 bases). V was cut by 5 bases and J by 11 bases, with 16 bases left in between. CDR3 length equals 13 residues. In germline, CDR1 is SGHAT, CDR2 FQNNGV. CDR3 nucleotides: TGTGCCAGCAGCGTAGGCGGGGCCGGGACCCAGCATTTT. Encoded protein: CASSVGGAGTQHF. Full variable domain (rest looked up from reference TRBV11-2 and TRBJ1-5): EAGVAQSPRYKIIEKRQSVAFWCNPISGHATLYWYQQILGQGPKLLIQFQNNGVVDDSQLPKDRFSAERLKGVDSTLKIQPAKLEDSAVYLCASSVGGAGTQHFGDGTRLSIL.

This clone was seen just once. V gene TRBV18 combines with J gene TRBJ1-4; the match to TRBD1 covers 7 bases. J was trimmed by 3 bases and V by 6 bases; bases with no gene match: 7. The length of the CDR3 is 15 residues. CDR1 and CDR2 from the germline V gene are KGHSH and LQKENI. CDR3 sequence (DNA): TGTGCCAGCTCTGCGCGGGACAGTTCTAATGAAAAACTGTTTTTT. It translates to CASSARDSSNEKLFF.

V usage is TRBV10-3 and J usage is TRBJ1-5; weak D call: TRBD1 (6 bases). Germline-derived CDR1 and CDR2 are ENHRY and SYGVKD. The V and J ends lost 2 bases and 6 bases respectively, with 11 bases between them. The CDR3 is 14 residues long. CDR3 in DNA: TGTGCCATCAGTGAGGTAAAGGGGGTTCAGCCCCAGCATTTT. Residues: CAISEVKGVQPQHF.

The chain is built from TRBV9 and TRBJ1-4, with D tentatively TRBD1 (6 bases). The germline V gene has CDR1 SGDLS and CDR2 YYNGEE. The CDR3 covers 14 residues. V lost 4 bases and J lost 7, with 14 bases in between. The CDR3 DNA is TGTGCCAGCAGCCCTTGGGGAGGGGGTGAAAAACTGTTTTTT. Translating gives CASSPWGGGEKLFF.

This chain joins TRBV27 and TRBJ2-7; 9 bases fit TRBD2. Trimming cost V 7 bases and J 0 bases; bases outside gene matches: 10. The germline CDR1 and CDR2 sequences are MNHEY and SMNVEV (reference sequence). This CDR3 contains 16 residues. Here the CDR3 reads CASTNLAGRSSYEQYF. The CDR3, as DNA: TGTGCCAGCACCAATCTAGCGGGAAGAAGCTCCTACGAGCAGTACTTC.

The chain employs TRBV19 and TRBJ1-5; 8 positions match TRBD1. The J segment lost 0 bases and the V segment lost 7 bases, leaving 5 bases of the junction unmatched. The CDR3 contains 15 residues. CDR1 is LNHDA, CDR2 SQIVND, per germline (reference sequence). The CDR3 protein is CASTDRGYSNQPQHF. The CDR3 coding sequence is TGTGCCAGTACCGACAGGGGCTATAGCAATCAGCCCCAGCATTTT. Full variable domain (remainder filled in from reference TRBV19 and TRBJ1-5): DGGITQSPKYLFRKEGQNVTLSCEQNLNHDAMYWYRQDPGQGLRLIYYSQIVNDFQKGDIAEGYSVSREKKESFPLTVTSAQKNPTAFYLCASTDRGYSNQPQHFGDGTRLSIL.

Comments on this clone: A junction end diverges from the germline sequence, so it may reflect a read error. The chain employs TRBV5-1 and TRBJ1-1; the D gene is possibly TRBD1 (6 bases). Germline loops: CDR1 SGHRS, CDR2 YFSETQ. This CDR3 is 14 amino acids long. CDR3: CASSLATGNPEAFF. CDR3 bases: TGCGCCAGCAGCTTGGCAACAGGGAACCCTGAAGCTTTCTTT.

The chain recombines TRBV24-1 with TRBJ2-2, with a possible D match to TRBD2 (7 bases). Germline lookup yields CDR1 KGHDR and CDR2 SFDVKD. Trimming stripped 7 bases from V and 4 bases from J, with 18 bases between. The CDR3 covers 16 residues. The CDR3 DNA is TGTGCCACCAGCCCCTCGCTTAGGGGGGGCACCGGGGAGCTGTTTTTT. It encodes CATSPSLRGGTGELFF.

The V gene is TRBV7-8, the J gene TRBJ2-1, with D unresolved. Trimming took 1 base from V and 7 from J, leaving 5 bases between them. CDR1 and CDR2 (germline): SGHVS, FQNEAQ. The CDR3 spans 12 residues. The CDR3 sequence is CASSLGVNEQFF. CDR3 DNA sequence: TGTGCCAGCAGCTTAGGAGTTAATGAGCAGTTCTTC.

V is TRBV9 and J is TRBJ1-2; TRBD1 is a possible D gene (5 bases). The germline V gene has CDR1 SGDLS and CDR2 YYNGEE. The CDR3 spans 14 residues. V was clipped by 0 bases and J by 6 bases, with 12 bases between them. The CDR3: CASSVASGGDGYTF. CDR3 DNA sequence: TGTGCCAGCAGCGTAGCTTCGGGAGGGGATGGCTACACCTTC.

This clone was recorded only once. In nucleotides, the CDR3 is TGTGCCAGCAGCTGGAAGGGACAGGGGGCCTCTGAAGCTTTCTTT. Translated, it gives CASSWKGQGASEAFF. The rearrangement joins TRBV7-2 to TRBJ1-1; 12 positions agree with TRBD1. The CDR3 runs 15 residues. J lost 6 bases, V lost 4 bases, and 6 bases had no gene match. Germline V lookup: CDR1 SGHTA, CDR2 FQGNSA. Combining the CDR3 with reference TRBV7-2 and TRBJ1-1 gives the whole variable domain GAGVSQSPSNKVTEKGKDVELRCDPISGHTALYWYRQSLGQGLEFLIYFQGNSAPDKSGLPSDRFSAERTGGSVSTLTIQRTQQEDSAVYLCASSWKGQGASEAFFGQGTRLTVV.

The chain recombines TRBV14 with TRBJ2-1, with D perhaps matching TRBD2 (6 bases). V was trimmed by 1 base and J by 10 bases, leaving 11 bases between them. The CDR3 totals 13 residues. In germline, CDR1 is SGHDN, CDR2 FVKESK. In DNA, the CDR3 is TGTGCCAGCAGCCAAGGGTTCGCGGGAGAGCAGTTCTTC. This translates into CASSQGFAGEQFF.

V and J are TRBV6-2 or TRBV6-3 and TRBJ1-6; D unclear. The CDR3 spans 13 residues. Trimming pared 0 bases from V and 8 bases from J, leaving 5 bases between. Germline loops: CDR1 MNHEY, CDR2 SVGEGT. The CDR3 DNA is TGTGCCAGCAGTTACTCACGGGATTCACCCCTCCACTTT. It translates to CASSYSRDSPLHF.

This chain links TRBV5-1 with TRBJ2-3, with D perhaps matching TRBD1 (6 bases). The CDR3 contains 13 residues. V lost 6 bases to trimming and J lost 2 bases, with 10 bases between them. The germline gives CDR1 SGHRS, CDR2 YFSETQ. CDR3: CASTNRVTDTQYF. The CDR3 DNA sequence: TGCGCCAGCACGAACAGGGTCACAGATACGCAGTATTTT.

This chain connects TRBV5-1 to TRBJ2-2; 10 bases match TRBD2. The CDR3 totals 19 residues. In germline, CDR1 is SGHRS, CDR2 YFSETQ. V was clipped by 3 bases and J by 4 bases; unmatched bases: 15. This CDR3 is CASSSQGVAGGMSTGELFF. The CDR3 bases are TGCGCCAGCAGCTCCCAGGGGGTAGCGGGAGGAATGAGCACCGGGGAGCTGTTTTTT.